The 13 T cell receptor beta chains presented below share a single source sample, sequenced in a study of T-cell reconstitution after alpha-beta-depleted transplantation in children. This sample's TCRbeta library carried unique molecular identifier barcodes. TCRdb passed the PCR reads through MiXCR, listing each CDR3 protein once. The data contain about 350,000 distinct CDR3 sequences, roughly 13% of them singletons. Sequenced here: PBMCs, sampled from the stem cell graft. These receptors were taken from a human donor who donated a stem cell graft to a child with Fanconi anemia.

This clonotype was counted only a few times. This chain uses TRBV10-3 with TRBJ1-1; D perhaps matches TRBD1 (5 bases). Per the germline V gene, CDR1 is ENHRY and CDR2 is SYGVKD. This CDR3 comprises 12 residues. The V gene lost 6 bases and the J gene lost 7 bases, with 12 bases spanning the gap. The CDR3 loop is CAISDSLDEAFF. The CDR3 nucleotides are TGTGCCATCAGCGACAGCCTAGATGAAGCTTTCTTT.

This clonotype was seen only a few times. The chain employs TRBV7-9 and TRBJ2-1; 8 nucleotides line up with TRBD1. CDR3 length equals 16 residues. Germline V CDR1 and CDR2: SEHNR, FQNEAQ (reference sequence). The V and J ends lost 0 bases and 4 bases, in that order; junction bases with no gene match: 5. The CDR3 sequence: CASSLAPGGGYNEQFF. CDR3 nucleotides: TGTGCCAGCAGCTTAGCTCCAGGGGGCGGGTACAATGAGCAGTTCTTC.

The chain recombines TRBV5-1 with TRBJ1-1; the D gene is possibly TRBD1 (6 bases). The CDR3 totals 14 residues. With 5 bases removed from V and 6 bases from J, the gap between germline ends came to 17 bases. The V gene's germline CDR1 is SGHRS and CDR2 YFSETQ. The DNA for the CDR3 is TGCGCCAGCAGACAAACAGGGTCGGAAGCTGAAGCTTTCTTT. As protein: CASRQTGSEAEAFF.

This clonotype occurred many times. This sequence joins TRBV5-1 and TRBJ2-7; 10 bases are a match to TRBD1. The CDR3 sequence is 15 residues long. From germline, CDR1 is SGHRS and CDR2 YFSETQ. With V trimmed by 2 bases and J by 2 bases, 4 bases remained unmatched. DNA of the CDR3: TGCGCCAGCAGCTTAGGACAGGGGGTTACCTACGAGCAGTACGTC. It specifies CASSLGQGVTYEQYV.

This clonotype was detected a few times. This chain uses TRBV13 with TRBJ1-1; unclear D gene. Trimming shortened V by 1 base and J by 6 bases, and 6 bases separated the two germline ends. The CDR3 is 12 residues long. Germline values: CDR1 PRHDT, CDR2 FYEKMQ (reference sequence). The CDR3 here is CASSLVQAEAFF. CDR3 bases: TGTGCCAGCAGCTTAGTTCAGGCTGAAGCTTTCTTT.

This clonotype was recorded at least ten times. CDR3 amino acids: CASSHGLADTGELFF. CDR3 nucleotide sequence: TGTGCCAGCAGCCACGGACTAGCGGACACCGGGGAGCTGTTTTTT. The V gene is TRBV7-9, the J gene TRBJ2-2, with 10 positions matching TRBD2. J lost 3 bases, V lost 5 bases, and 3 bases had no gene match. CDR3 length: 15 amino acids. In germline, CDR1 is SEHNR, CDR2 FQNEAQ (reference sequence).

This clonotype came up a few times. This chain uses TRBV2 with TRBJ1-1; a weak D match, TRBD1 (5 bases). The germline gives CDR1 SNHLY, CDR2 FYNNEI. This CDR3 contains 14 residues. Trimming removed 5 bases at V and 7 bases at J, with 17 bases between. CDR3 sequence: CASSIRVRDLEAFF. The CDR3, as DNA: TGTGCCAGCAGTATCAGGGTGCGCGACCTTGAAGCTTTCTTT.

Many counts were recorded for this clonotype. This chain connects TRBV5-1 to TRBJ2-2; D is ambiguous. The V and J ends lost 0 bases and 1 base respectively, with 7 bases between them. Germline V gives CDR1 SGHRS, CDR2 YFSETQ. There are 15 residues in the CDR3. The CDR3 region has the DNA TGCGCCAGCAGCTTGGTTCAGAAGAACACCGGGGAGCTGTTTTTT. Translated, it gives CASSLVQKNTGELFF.

This clonotype has a handful of counts. V usage is TRBV6-1 and J usage is TRBJ1-1; TRBD1 is a possible D gene (5 bases). Trimming removed 6 bases from V and 10 bases from J, with 21 bases in between. This CDR3 comprises 14 residues. CDR1 is MNHNS and CDR2 is SASEGT in the germline V gene. The CDR3 DNA sequence: TGTGCCAGCAGGGGGGAAACCGGGACGCCTGGAGCTTTCTTT. Protein sequence: CASRGETGTPGAFF.

This clonotype was detected a few times. V and J are TRBV6-2 or TRBV6-3 and TRBJ1-1; D is unresolved. The CDR3 loop spans 15 amino acids. Germline values: CDR1 MNHEY, CDR2 SVGEGT. Deletions cut 5 bases from V and 1 base from J, with 14 bases between. The CDR3 sequence: CASSLPGPANTEAFF. As DNA, the CDR3 is TGTGCCAGCAGTCTTCCGGGTCCGGCGAACACTGAAGCTTTCTTT.

V is TRBV28 and J is TRBJ1-5; a possible D gene is TRBD1 (6 bases). CDR3 size: 14 residues. Germline V gene sequence: CDR1 MDHEN, CDR2 SYDVKM. Trimming took off 9 bases at V and 0 bases at J, with 12 bases between the two ends. CDR3 DNA: TGTGCCAGTGGGACACTTAATAGCAATCAGCCCCAGCATTTT. Its protein product is CASGTLNSNQPQHF.

The V and J genes are TRBV6-2 or TRBV6-3 and TRBJ2-5; 12 bases fit TRBD2. The CDR3 extends over 16 amino acids. V lost 6 bases to trimming and J lost 9 bases; unmatched junction nucleotides: 14. The germline V gene encodes CDR1 MNHEY and CDR2 SVGEGT. DNA for the CDR3: TGTGCCAGCAGGATTCCCCTAGCGGGGGGGACCAGGGCCCAGTACTTC. Protein product: CASRIPLAGGTRAQYF.

This clonotype was counted ten times or more. The chain links TRBV5-1 to TRBJ1-6, with D possibly TRBD1 on 6 matching bases. The germline CDR1 and CDR2 sequences are SGHRS and YFSETQ. The CDR3 is made up of 14 amino acids. V was trimmed by 1 base and J by 5 bases, leaving 7 bases between them. The CDR3 DNA sequence: TGCGCCAGCAGCTTGAACAGGGATAATTCACCCCTCCACTTT. This codes for CASSLNRDNSPLHF. The full variable domain, in which reference TRBV5-1 and TRBJ1-6 provide the parts outside the CDR3, is KAGVTQTPRYLIKTRGQQVTLSCSPISGHRSVSWYQQTPGQGLQFLFEYFSETQRNKGNFPGRFSGRQFSNSRSEMNVSTLELGDSALYLCASSLNRDNSPLHFGNGTRLTVT.